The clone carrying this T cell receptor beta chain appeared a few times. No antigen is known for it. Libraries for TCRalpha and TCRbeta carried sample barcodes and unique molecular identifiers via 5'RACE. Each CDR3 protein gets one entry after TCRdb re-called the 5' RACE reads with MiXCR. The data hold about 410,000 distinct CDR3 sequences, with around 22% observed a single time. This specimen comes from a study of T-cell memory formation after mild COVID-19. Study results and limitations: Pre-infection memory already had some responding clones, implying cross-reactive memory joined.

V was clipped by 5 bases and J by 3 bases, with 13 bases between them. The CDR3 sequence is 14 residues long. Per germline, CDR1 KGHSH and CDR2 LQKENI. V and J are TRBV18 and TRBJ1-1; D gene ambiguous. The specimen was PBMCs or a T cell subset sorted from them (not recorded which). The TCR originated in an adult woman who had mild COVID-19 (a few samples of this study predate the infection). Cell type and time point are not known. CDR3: CASSLLNGDTEAFF. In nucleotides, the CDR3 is TGTGCCAGCTCATTATTAAATGGGGACACTGAAGCTTTCTTT.